The next 10 T cell receptor beta chains were all read from a single sample in a study of blood T cell repertoires in COVID-19. Assay used: immunoSEQ multiplex PCR; TCRdb lists only in-frame clones, some missing. Of approximately 450,000 clones listed, nearly 90% were seen once; the top ten hold just under 2%. Input material: PBMCs or T cells enriched from blood (not recorded which). The receptors derive from a woman aged 18-29 years with acute COVID-19.

This chain uses TRBV30 with TRBJ1-5; D call uncertain. Trimming removed 2 bases at V and 0 bases at J, with 5 bases between. Germline CDR1 and CDR2: GTSNPN and SVGIG (reference sequence). This CDR3 spans 13 amino acids. CDR3: CAWSSSSNQPQHF. The CDR3 coding sequence is TGTGCCTGGAGTTCCAGTAGCAATCAGCCCCAGCATTTT.

This rearrangement joins TRBV7-6 to TRBJ2-7, with a tentative D call TRBD2 (5 bases). V lost 2 bases and J lost 6, with 11 bases in between. The CDR3 is 13 residues long. Germline CDR1 reads SGHVS; CDR2 reads FNYEAQ. The CDR3 is CASSLLGAAEQYF. CDR3 DNA: TGTGCCAGCAGCTTATTGGGAGCCGCCGAGCAGTACTTC.

V usage is TRBV4-3 and J usage is TRBJ1-4; D is uncertain. V was pared by 0 bases and J by 4 bases, with 15 bases between. Germline V gene data show CDR1 as LGHNA and CDR2 as YSLEER. This CDR3 comprises 17 residues. DNA of the CDR3: TGCGCCAGCAGCCAAGACCGGGGTGTGGGGTTTAATGAAAAACTGTTTTTT. Protein sequence: CASSQDRGVGFNEKLFF.

The sample holds one count of this clone. This chain connects TRBV2 to TRBJ1-5; D call uncertain. From germline, CDR1 is SNHLY and CDR2 FYNNEI. The V and J ends lost 6 bases and 4 bases respectively, with 13 bases between them. The CDR3 runs to 14 residues. CDR3 DNA sequence: TGTGCCAGCAGAATCGGGGTAGGAAATCAGCCCCAGCATTTT. The encoded protein is CASRIGVGNQPQHF.

The V call is TRBV7-9, the J call TRBJ1-3; 7 bases match TRBD1. Trimming took 3 bases from V and 0 from J; bases not matched to a gene: 2. Germline CDR1 and CDR2: SEHNR and FQNEAQ (reference sequence). The CDR3 length is 15 residues. CDR3 coding DNA: TGTGCCAGCAGCTTCGACAGGGCCTCTGGAAACACCATATATTTT. Translation: CASSFDRASGNTIYF.

The chain uses TRBV23-1 and TRBJ2-2; 7 bases align to TRBD2. TRBV23-1 belongs to the ORF category, with a function that is uncertain. This CDR3 comprises 13 residues. With V trimmed by 4 bases and J by 5 bases, 1 base remained unmatched. This CDR3 is CASSLGGTGELFF. The CDR3 DNA sequence: TGCGCCAGCAGTCTGGGGGGGACCGGGGAGCTGTTTTTT.

The V gene is TRBV6-1, the J gene TRBJ2-7, with 7 nucleotides matching TRBD1. Germline CDR1 reads MNHNS; CDR2 reads SASEGT. The J segment lost 8 bases and the V segment lost 0 bases, leaving 13 bases of the junction unmatched. The CDR3 contains 16 residues. DNA for the CDR3: TGTGCCAGCAGTGAAGCGGAATGGCAGGGGGTGGCCCAGCAGTACTTC. Protein sequence: CASSEAEWQGVAQQYF.

V and J are TRBV28 and TRBJ2-7; 7 nucleotides line up with TRBD2. This CDR3 has 16 amino acids. Trimming at V came to 3 bases and at J to 1 base, leaving 9 bases not matched to a gene. Per germline, CDR1 MDHEN and CDR2 SYDVKM. The CDR3 DNA follows: TGTGCCAGCAGTTTTTTAGGGCGGGAGTTATCCTACGAGCAGTACTTC. Its translation is CASSFLGRELSYEQYF.

The rearrangement uses TRBV7-6 and TRBJ2-3; D possibly corresponds to TRBD2 (6 bases). The CDR3 totals 13 residues. Germline values: CDR1 SGHVS, CDR2 FNYEAQ. V lost 7 bases, J lost 2 bases, and 10 bases lay in between. CDR3 nucleotides: TGTGCCAGCAACCGGGGGACCACAGATACGCAGTATTTT. It encodes CASNRGTTDTQYF.

In DNA, the CDR3 is TGTGCCAGCAGTACGGGACAGACCTACGAGCAGTACTTC. Translated: CASSTGQTYEQYF. The gene calls are TRBV5-8 and TRBJ2-7, with 7 bases matching TRBD1. CDR3 length: 13 amino acids. CDR1 is SGHTS and CDR2 is YDEGEE in the germline V gene. J lost 2 bases, V lost 5 bases, and 4 bases had no gene match.